The clone carrying this TCR beta chain was counted between two and nine times. The target antigen is unknown. This record comes from a study of T-cell reconstitution after alpha-beta-depleted transplantation in children. The CDR3 is made up of 19 amino acids. The germline V gene has CDR1 DFQATT and CDR2 SNEGSKA (reference sequence). Trimming took 5 bases from V and 5 from J; bases not matched to a gene: 24. It was with unique molecular identifiers that the TCRbeta library was prepared. In TCRdb, the PCR reads were re-called with MiXCR into one record per CDR3 protein. The sample shows about 590,000 distinct CDR3 sequences, roughly 13% of them seen only once. General study points: Reported findings indicate that, about two months after transplant, alpha-beta T cells came from several hundred expanded clones, which were derived from non-depleted graft cells. Fresh T-cell production supplied most of the T-cell counts and diversity seen one year after transplant. For some patients, TCRbeta diversity was high at day 60 because of recipient T cells and thymic progenitors that survived.

The gene calls are TRBV20-1 and TRBJ2-5; 9 positions match TRBD2. This specimen consisted of PBMCs, mostly from graft donor cells, obtained 360 days after TCRalphabeta/CD19-depleted stem cell transplant. This TCR was recovered from a male patient aged 10-17 years who had a stem cell transplant for acute myeloid leukemia, so the T cells may come from the graft donor. CDR3 sequence reads: CSAPHWGSGRLRASETQYF. The CDR3 DNA sequence: TGCAGTGCTCCCCATTGGGGTAGCGGGAGATTACGGGCCTCGGAGACCCAGTACTTC.